This TCR beta chain was sequenced in a study of blood T cell repertoires in COVID-19. Study background: COVID-19 samples collected from the United States, Italy and Spain covered acute and convalescent phases. From T cells, B-cell-depleted T cells, or PBMCs came the material, which was cDNA or gDNA.

Authors' analysis steps: Estimation of nucleated cell counts relied on the amplification of reference gene primers. Here immunoSEQ multiplex PCR was the method, and the copy in TCRdb shows in-frame clones only, minus some. V and J calls and clone size are those listed in that table; D and trimming were worked out from the DNA. The profile shows about 88,000 clones, over 75% of them singletons. What was sequenced was peripheral blood. This TCR was sampled from a woman over 75 with acute or convalescent COVID-19.

The CDR3 sequence: CAISESTGGLNEQYF. Here the CDR3 DNA reads TGTGCCATCAGTGAGTCAACAGGGGGGTTAAACGAGCAGTACTTC. The chain uses TRBV10-3 and TRBJ2-7; 8 bases match TRBD1. The CDR3 sequence is 15 residues long. Germline-derived CDR1 and CDR2 are ENHRY and SYGVKD. J gave up 5 bases and V 0 bases, and 6 bases lay outside the gene matches.